A selection of T cell receptor beta chains follows, all from one sample in a study of cytomegalovirus exposure and HLA in healthy donors. Repertoires were generated with immunoSEQ multiplex PCR, while TCRdb's copy carries only in-frame clones and drops some. Of about 44,000 clones listed, roughly 93% are singletons. Sample: PBMCs. The receptor set was obtained from a woman younger than 30 in good health and CMV-seronegative. The CDR3 runs from the conserved cysteine through the conserved F or W. D genes are given only for firm matches. The size entry is marked missing in some rows and otherwise reads once, few, many or a size class.

j_gene: TRBJ1-2
d_gene: TRBD1
v_gene: TRBV27
abundance: -
CDR3nt: TGTGCCAGCAGACCCCGGGACAGGGGAGGCTACACCTTC
CDR3aa: CASRPRDRGGYTF

j_gene: TRBJ1-4
d_gene: -
v_gene: TRBV5-6
abundance: -
CDR3nt: TGTGCCAGCAGGGGCAGTAATGAAAAACTGTTTTTT
CDR3aa: CASRGSNEKLFF

j_gene: TRBJ1-1
d_gene: TRBD1
v_gene: TRBV5-1
abundance: -
CDR3nt: TGCGCCAGCAGGGGGGGGGACAGGGCGAACACTGAAGCTTTCTTT
CDR3aa: CASRGGDRANTEAFF

j_gene: TRBJ1-1
d_gene: TRBD1
v_gene: TRBV27
abundance: -
CDR3nt: TGTGCCAGCAGTTACATTTGGACAGGCATGAACACTGAAGCTTTCTTT
CDR3aa: CASSYIWTGMNTEAFF

j_gene: TRBJ1-2
d_gene: TRBD1
v_gene: TRBV9
abundance: -
CDR3nt: TGTGCCAGCAGCGAGAACCCTCAGGGGGGCTGGGGCTATGGCTACACCTTC
CDR3aa: CASSENPQGGWGYGYTF

j_gene: TRBJ1-2
d_gene: -
v_gene: TRBV27
abundance: -
CDR3nt: TGTGCCAGCAGTTTACGGCGGCAAATTAACTATGGCTACACCTTC
CDR3aa: CASSLRRQINYGYTF

j_gene: TRBJ2-2
d_gene: TRBD1
v_gene: TRBV6-4
abundance: -
CDR3nt: TGTGCCAGCAGTGGGACAGGGGAATCCGGGGAGCTGTTTTTT
CDR3aa: CASSGTGESGELFF

j_gene: TRBJ1-2
d_gene: -
v_gene: TRBV6-4
abundance: -
CDR3nt: TGTGCCAGCAGTGACTCGAGTCACCCCGCTGGCTACACCTTC
CDR3aa: CASSDSSHPAGYTF

j_gene: TRBJ2-1
d_gene: -
v_gene: TRBV7-3
abundance: once
CDR3nt: TGTGCCAGCAGCTTAACCGCCAACAACAGGGCTGAGCAGTTCTTC
CDR3aa: CASSLTANNRAEQFF

j_gene: TRBJ2-3
d_gene: TRBD2
v_gene: TRBV6-4
abundance: -
CDR3nt: TGTGCCGGCAGTGCAGTAGCGGGGTCTAGCACAGATACGCAGTATTTT
CDR3aa: CAGSAVAGSSTDTQYF

j_gene: TRBJ2-7
d_gene: -
v_gene: TRBV6-5
abundance: -
CDR3nt: TGTGCCAGCAGTTACTACAGGGGGGGACCCTACGAGCAGTACTTC
CDR3aa: CASSYYRGGPYEQYF

j_gene: TRBJ1-4
d_gene: -
v_gene: TRBV4-1
abundance: -
CDR3nt: TGCGCCAGCAGCCAAGTTCTGGCCTTTAGCGGGGAAAAACTGTTTTTT
CDR3aa: CASSQVLAFSGEKLFF

j_gene: TRBJ1-1
d_gene: -
v_gene: TRBV25-1
abundance: -
CDR3nt: TGTGCCAGCAGGGACAGGAACACTGAAGCTTTCTTT
CDR3aa: CASRDRNTEAFF

j_gene: TRBJ1-1
d_gene: -
v_gene: TRBV21-1
abundance: -
CDR3nt: TGTGCCAGCATAACAGGGGTGACGACTGAAGCTTTCTTT
CDR3aa: CASITGVTTEAFF

j_gene: TRBJ2-2
d_gene: -
v_gene: TRBV4-1
abundance: -
CDR3nt: TGCGCCAGCAGCCAAGTGTCCGTCACCGGGGAGCTGTTTTTT
CDR3aa: CASSQVSVTGELFF

j_gene: TRBJ1-1
d_gene: -
v_gene: TRBV27
abundance: -
CDR3nt: TGTGCGACTAGGGATTCCCACACTGAAGCTTTCTTT
CDR3aa: CATRDSHTEAFF

j_gene: TRBJ1-3
d_gene: -
v_gene: TRBV18
abundance: -
CDR3nt: TGTGCCAGCTCATCCTTCAGCGAAGTGTCCTCTGGAAACACCATATATTTT
CDR3aa: CASSSFSEVSSGNTIYF

j_gene: TRBJ2-7
d_gene: TRBD2
v_gene: TRBV27
abundance: -
CDR3nt: TGTGCCAGCAGTTCCATACTAGCGGGAGGAGCCTACGAGCAGTACTTC
CDR3aa: CASSSILAGGAYEQYF

j_gene: TRBJ1-2
d_gene: -
v_gene: TRBV7-3
abundance: few
CDR3nt: TGTGCCAGCAGCCAAGGGGGGGCAGGGAACTATGGCTACACCTTC
CDR3aa: CASSQGGAGNYGYTF

j_gene: TRBJ2-3
d_gene: TRBD2
v_gene: TRBV2
abundance: -
CDR3nt: TGTGCCAGCAGTGAAGCTATTCGGACTAGCATAGATACGCAGTATTTT
CDR3aa: CASSEAIRTSIDTQYF

j_gene: TRBJ2-2
d_gene: TRBD2
v_gene: TRBV19
abundance: -
CDR3nt: TGTGCCAGTAGTAAGATTGCGGGAGGGGTCCCCGGGGAGCTGTTTTTT
CDR3aa: CASSKIAGGVPGELFF

j_gene: TRBJ1-1
d_gene: TRBD1
v_gene: TRBV5-1
abundance: -
CDR3nt: TGCGCCAGCAGCTTGTCTGCAGGGGGAACAACTGAAGCTTTCTTT
CDR3aa: CASSLSAGGTTEAFF

j_gene: TRBJ2-5
d_gene: -
v_gene: TRBV4-1
abundance: -
CDR3nt: TGCGCCAGCTCGGAGCAGATCCAAGAGACCCAGTACTTC
CDR3aa: CASSEQIQETQYF

j_gene: TRBJ2-1
d_gene: TRBD2
v_gene: TRBV7-2
abundance: -
CDR3nt: TGTGCCAGCAGCTTAGGCGGGGGGAGGAGTGAGCAGTTCTTC
CDR3aa: CASSLGGGRSEQFF

j_gene: TRBJ1-1
d_gene: -
v_gene: TRBV29-1
abundance: -
CDR3nt: TGCAGCGTTGAGAACAGACACACGCAGAAGAACACTGAAGCTTTCTTT
CDR3aa: CSVENRHTQKNTEAFF

j_gene: TRBJ1-4
d_gene: -
v_gene: TRBV28
abundance: -
CDR3nt: TGTGCCAGCAGTTTGTGGACTGTTGCAACTAATGAAAAACTGTTTTTT
CDR3aa: CASSLWTVATNEKLFF

j_gene: TRBJ2-1
d_gene: -
v_gene: TRBV5-4
abundance: -
CDR3nt: TGTGCCAGCAGCTTGTTGGTAGTTAGCAATGAGCAGTTCTTC
CDR3aa: CASSLLVVSNEQFF

j_gene: TRBJ1-1
d_gene: -
v_gene: TRBV4-2
abundance: -
CDR3nt: TGTGCCAGCAGCCAGGGGGGGAACACTGAAGCTTTCTTT
CDR3aa: CASSQGGNTEAFF

j_gene: TRBJ2-7
d_gene: -
v_gene: TRBV14
abundance: -
CDR3nt: TGTGCCAGCAGCCAAGACGGAGGGATCTACGAGCAGTACTTC
CDR3aa: CASSQDGGIYEQYF

j_gene: TRBJ1-4
d_gene: -
v_gene: TRBV18
abundance: -
CDR3nt: TGTGCCAGCTCACCAGAGGCAGTTATTAATGAAAAACTGTTTTTT
CDR3aa: CASSPEAVINEKLFF

j_gene: TRBJ1-5
d_gene: -
v_gene: TRBV19
abundance: -
CDR3nt: TGTGCCAGTAGTGGGGCAAATAGCAATCAGCCCCAGCATTTT
CDR3aa: CASSGANSNQPQHF

j_gene: TRBJ2-6
d_gene: -
v_gene: TRBV2
abundance: -
CDR3nt: TGTGCCAGCAGGACCACAGTCTCTGGGGCCAACGTCCTGACTTTC
CDR3aa: CASRTTVSGANVLTF

j_gene: TRBJ1-3
d_gene: -
v_gene: TRBV10-2
abundance: once
CDR3nt: TGCGCCAGCAGTGGACAGCTCTCTGGAAACACCATATATTTT
CDR3aa: CASSGQLSGNTIYF

j_gene: TRBJ1-6
d_gene: -
v_gene: TRBV2
abundance: few
CDR3nt: TGTGCCAGCAGTGAAAGACAGGTCAATAATTCACCCCTCCACTTT
CDR3aa: CASSERQVNNSPLHF

j_gene: TRBJ2-1
d_gene: -
v_gene: TRBV7-3
abundance: -
CDR3nt: TGTGCCAGCAGAAGTACGGGGTCGGGCAATGAGCAGTTCTTC
CDR3aa: CASRSTGSGNEQFF

j_gene: TRBJ2-4
d_gene: -
v_gene: TRBV15
abundance: once
CDR3nt: TGTGCCACCAGCAGAGATAGCACAGGGCCGAGGGACATTCAGTACTTC
CDR3aa: CATSRDSTGPRDIQYF

j_gene: TRBJ1-6
d_gene: TRBD1
v_gene: TRBV28
abundance: -
CDR3nt: TGTGCCAGCAGTCCTGGACAGGCATTATTTAATTCACCCCTCCACTTT
CDR3aa: CASSPGQALFNSPLHF

j_gene: TRBJ1-5
d_gene: TRBD1
v_gene: TRBV18
abundance: -
CDR3nt: TGTGCCAGCTCACTTCAGGGGGGAATTCAGCCCCAGCATTTT
CDR3aa: CASSLQGGIQPQHF

j_gene: TRBJ2-7
d_gene: -
v_gene: TRBV5-1
abundance: -
CDR3nt: TGCGCCAGCAGCTTGGGCCTGGACGGAGGAAACTACGAGCAGTACTTC
CDR3aa: CASSLGLDGGNYEQYF

j_gene: TRBJ2-2
d_gene: TRBD1
v_gene: TRBV5-8
abundance: -
CDR3nt: TGTGCCAGCAGCTTCCCAGGGGGCACCGGGGAGCTGTTTTTT
CDR3aa: CASSFPGGTGELFF

j_gene: TRBJ2-1
d_gene: TRBD1
v_gene: TRBV6-1
abundance: -
CDR3nt: TGTGCCAGCAGTAGGGACAGGGACACCTACAATGAGCAGTTCTTC
CDR3aa: CASSRDRDTYNEQFF

j_gene: TRBJ2-1
d_gene: -
v_gene: TRBV10-2
abundance: medium-sized
CDR3nt: TGCGCCAGCAGTGAGTCTGAAGAGGGTTACAATGAGCAGTTCTTC
CDR3aa: CASSESEEGYNEQFF

j_gene: TRBJ1-3
d_gene: -
v_gene: TRBV10-2
abundance: -
CDR3nt: TGCGCCAGCCAGACGACACCAGGGACTGGAAACACCATATATTTT
CDR3aa: CASQTTPGTGNTIYF

j_gene: TRBJ1-5
d_gene: -
v_gene: TRBV15
abundance: -
CDR3nt: TGTGCCACCAGCAGAGAAGGTGAGGGTCAGCCCCAGCATTTT
CDR3aa: CATSREGEGQPQHF

j_gene: TRBJ1-5
d_gene: -
v_gene: TRBV7-8
abundance: once
CDR3nt: TGTGCCAGCAGCCTGTGGCCCCGCTCAAAAAGCAATCAGCCCCAGCATTTT
CDR3aa: CASSLWPRSKSNQPQHF

j_gene: TRBJ1-2
d_gene: TRBD1
v_gene: TRBV28
abundance: -
CDR3nt: TGTGCCAGCAGCCTCTTGACAGGGAAACACTATGGCTACACCTTC
CDR3aa: CASSLLTGKHYGYTF

j_gene: TRBJ1-4
d_gene: -
v_gene: TRBV7-9
abundance: -
CDR3nt: TGTGCCAGCAGCCGTGGGGGACTTGGGGAAAAACTGTTTTTT
CDR3aa: CASSRGGLGEKLFF

j_gene: TRBJ1-1
d_gene: TRBD1
v_gene: TRBV6-5
abundance: -
CDR3nt: TGTGCCAGCAGTTACCTGCGGACAGGCGCCTTGGAAGCTTTCTTT
CDR3aa: CASSYLRTGALEAFF

j_gene: TRBJ1-2
d_gene: -
v_gene: TRBV19
abundance: -
CDR3nt: TGTGCCAGTAGTATAGATCTGGGCAGGGCGGCTAACTATGGCTACACCTTC
CDR3aa: CASSIDLGRAANYGYTF

j_gene: TRBJ1-4
d_gene: TRBD1
v_gene: TRBV5-1
abundance: -
CDR3nt: TGCGCCAGCAGCTTGGGGGGGACAGGGAATGAAAAACTGTTTTTT
CDR3aa: CASSLGGTGNEKLFF

j_gene: TRBJ2-1
d_gene: TRBD1
v_gene: TRBV6-4
abundance: -
CDR3nt: TGTGCCAGCAGTGTTGGGACAGGGATAGGTGAGCAGTTCTTC
CDR3aa: CASSVGTGIGEQFF

j_gene: TRBJ2-7
d_gene: -
v_gene: TRBV7-8
abundance: -
CDR3nt: TGTGCCAGCAGCTTCAGGGCTCTAAGCTCCTACGAGCAGTACTTC
CDR3aa: CASSFRALSSYEQYF

j_gene: TRBJ1-2
d_gene: TRBD1
v_gene: TRBV2
abundance: once
CDR3nt: TGTGCCAGCAGAGGGGACAGGGGGGACGGCTACACCTTC
CDR3aa: CASRGDRGDGYTF

j_gene: TRBJ2-3
d_gene: -
v_gene: TRBV11-3
abundance: -
CDR3nt: TGTGCCAGCAGCCCAGGCGATACGCAGTATTTT
CDR3aa: CASSPGDTQYF

j_gene: TRBJ1-4
d_gene: -
v_gene: TRBV7-2
abundance: once
CDR3nt: TGTGCCAGCACCACGTCTAACCGTTATGAAAAACTGTTTTTT
CDR3aa: CASTTSNRYEKLFF